The rows below give T cell receptor beta chains drawn from one sample of a study of blood T cell repertoires in COVID-19. Sequencing was performed with immunoSEQ multiplex PCR; in TCRdb, only in-frame clones are kept and a portion is missing. The sample includes a few hundred thousand clones, about 84% seen only once; the top ten take roughly 1.6%. The sample comprised peripheral blood. The receptors were gathered from a woman aged 50 to 60 with acute or convalescent COVID-19. Both conserved end residues are part of each CDR3. Fields, in order: CDR3 length, V gene, clone size, J gene, D gene, CDR3 DNA, CDR3 protein. D genes are given only for firm matches. Clone size is not always given. Where it is, it says once, few, many or a class for expanded clones.

16	TRBV5-4	-	TRBJ2-2	TRBD2	TGTGCCAGCAGCCCTTTAGCGGGAGAAGGGGCCGGGGAGCTGTTTTTT	CASSPLAGEGAGELFF
15	TRBV6-2/TRBV6-3	once	TRBJ2-7	TRBD1	TGTGCCAGCAGTTGGGGACAGGGGGCAACCTACGAGCAGTACTTC	CASSWGQGATYEQYF
15	TRBV4-1	-	TRBJ2-7	TRBD1	TGCGCCAGCAGCCTCCGACAGGGCCCCTCCTACGAGCAGTACTTC	CASSLRQGPSYEQYF
14	TRBV6-2/TRBV6-3	-	TRBJ2-5	-	TGTGCCAGCAGTCCCTTTCAGGGAGGCGAGACCCAGTACTTC	CASSPFQGGETQYF
14	TRBV5-1	-	TRBJ2-1	-	TGCGCCAGCTTAATGGAGGGAACCTACAATGAGCAGTTCTTC	CASLMEGTYNEQFF
16	TRBV24-1	-	TRBJ2-5	TRBD1	TGTGCCACCAGTGATTTTGCCGGGACAGGACAAGAGACCCAGTACTTC	CATSDFAGTGQETQYF
12	TRBV28	-	TRBJ1-2	TRBD1	TGTGCCAGCACCCTAATGGGCAGGGGGTACACCTTC	CASTLMGRGYTF
15	TRBV11-2	-	TRBJ2-1	TRBD2	TGTGCCAGCAGCTCCTCCCAGCGGGAGAACAATGAGCAGTTCTTC	CASSSSQRENNEQFF
16	TRBV19	-	TRBJ1-3	TRBD1	TGTGCCAGTAGTATGGACAGGCCCTACTCTGGAAACACCATATATTTT	CASSMDRPYSGNTIYF
11	TRBV25-1	-	TRBJ1-1	-	TGTGCCAGCAGGGACTACACTGAAGCTTTCTTT	CASRDYTEAFF
11	TRBV29-1	-	TRBJ2-5	-	TGCAGCGTTGTCTATCAAGAGACCCAGTACTTC	CSVVYQETQYF
13	TRBV30	-	TRBJ1-5	-	TGTGCCTGGAGTGTCGGGGGGAATCAGCCCCAGCATTTT	CAWSVGGNQPQHF
13	TRBV18	once	TRBJ2-5	-	TGTGCCAGCTCACCAGGGCAACAAGAGACCCAGTACTTC	CASSPGQQETQYF
14	TRBV30	-	TRBJ1-1	-	TGTGCCTGGAGTGGCGGTTTCGTGGACACTGAAGCTTTCTTT	CAWSGGFVDTEAFF
14	TRBV30	-	TRBJ1-1	-	TGTGCCTGGAGCGGAGGACGTCGGGAGACTGAAGCTTTCTTT	CAWSGGRRETEAFF
13	TRBV7-3	-	TRBJ1-2	TRBD1	TGTGCCAGCAGCTTAGGGGGACAGTATGGCTACACCTTC	CASSLGGQYGYTF
13	TRBV6-5	-	TRBJ2-2	-	TGTGCCAGCAGTCAGGGGTCCTACGGGGAGCTGTTTTTT	CASSQGSYGELFF
16	TRBV28	-	TRBJ2-7	TRBD2	TGTGCCAGCAGGCCCCCTTCTAGCGGGAGTCGATACGAGCAGTACTTC	CASRPPSSGSRYEQYF
15	TRBV6-2/TRBV6-3	few	TRBJ1-1	-	TGTGCCAGCAGTTATGGAGGGGCGGGGAACACTGAAGCTTTCTTT	CASSYGGAGNTEAFF
15	TRBV6-5	-	TRBJ2-7	TRBD2	TGTGCCAGTAAGGAACTAGCGGGAGACCCCTACGAGCAGTACTTC	CASKELAGDPYEQYF
15	TRBV5-1	-	TRBJ1-1	-	TGCGCCAGCAGCTTTGGGGGCGCGGGCAGCACTGAAGCTTTCTTT	CASSFGGAGSTEAFF
15	TRBV6-5	-	TRBJ2-3	-	TGTTCACCTTGTGCCCAGAGCCGAGAGGCAGATACGCAGTATTTT	CSPCAQSREADTQYF
16	TRBV12-5	once	TRBJ1-2	-	TGTGCTAGTGGTTTGTACCCCAGGGAATTGGAATATGGCTACACCTTC	CASGLYPRELEYGYTF
13	TRBV28	-	TRBJ2-2	-	TGTGCCAGCAGACTGGCCGGGGGCGGGGAGCTGTTTTTT	CASRLAGGGELFF